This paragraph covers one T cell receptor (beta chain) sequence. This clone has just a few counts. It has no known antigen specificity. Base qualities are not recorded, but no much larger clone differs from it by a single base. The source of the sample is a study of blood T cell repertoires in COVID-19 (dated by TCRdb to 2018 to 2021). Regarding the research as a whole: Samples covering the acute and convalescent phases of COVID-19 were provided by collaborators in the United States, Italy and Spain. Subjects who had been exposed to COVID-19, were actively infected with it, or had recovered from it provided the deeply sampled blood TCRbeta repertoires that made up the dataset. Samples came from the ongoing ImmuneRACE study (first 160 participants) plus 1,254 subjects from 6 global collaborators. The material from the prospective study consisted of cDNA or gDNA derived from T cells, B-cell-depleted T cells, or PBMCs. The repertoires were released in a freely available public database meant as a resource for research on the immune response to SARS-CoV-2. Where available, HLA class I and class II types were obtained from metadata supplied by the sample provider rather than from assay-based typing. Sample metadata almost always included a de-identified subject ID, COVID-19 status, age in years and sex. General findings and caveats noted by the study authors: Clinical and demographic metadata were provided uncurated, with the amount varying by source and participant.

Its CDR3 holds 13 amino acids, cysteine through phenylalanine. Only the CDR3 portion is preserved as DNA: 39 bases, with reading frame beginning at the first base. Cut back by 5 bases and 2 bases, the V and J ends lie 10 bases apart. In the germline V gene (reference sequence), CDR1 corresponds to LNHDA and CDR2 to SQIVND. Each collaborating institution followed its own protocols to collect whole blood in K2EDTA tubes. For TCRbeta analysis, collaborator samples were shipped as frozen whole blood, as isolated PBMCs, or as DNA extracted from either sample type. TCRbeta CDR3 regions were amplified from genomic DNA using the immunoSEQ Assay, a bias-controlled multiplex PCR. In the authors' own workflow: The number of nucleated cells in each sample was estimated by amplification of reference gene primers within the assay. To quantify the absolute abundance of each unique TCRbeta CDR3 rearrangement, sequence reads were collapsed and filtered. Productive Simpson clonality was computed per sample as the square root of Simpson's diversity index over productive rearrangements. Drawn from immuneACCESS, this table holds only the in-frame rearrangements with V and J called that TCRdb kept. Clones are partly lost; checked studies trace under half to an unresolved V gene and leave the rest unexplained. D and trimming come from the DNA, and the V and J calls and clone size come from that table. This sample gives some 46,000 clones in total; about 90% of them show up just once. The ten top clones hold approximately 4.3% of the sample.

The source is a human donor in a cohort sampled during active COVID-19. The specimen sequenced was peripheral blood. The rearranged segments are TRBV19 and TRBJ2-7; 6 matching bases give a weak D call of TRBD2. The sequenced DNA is TGTGCCAGTAGTTCGGGACTGACCTACGAGCAGTACTTC. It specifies CASSSGLTYEQYF.